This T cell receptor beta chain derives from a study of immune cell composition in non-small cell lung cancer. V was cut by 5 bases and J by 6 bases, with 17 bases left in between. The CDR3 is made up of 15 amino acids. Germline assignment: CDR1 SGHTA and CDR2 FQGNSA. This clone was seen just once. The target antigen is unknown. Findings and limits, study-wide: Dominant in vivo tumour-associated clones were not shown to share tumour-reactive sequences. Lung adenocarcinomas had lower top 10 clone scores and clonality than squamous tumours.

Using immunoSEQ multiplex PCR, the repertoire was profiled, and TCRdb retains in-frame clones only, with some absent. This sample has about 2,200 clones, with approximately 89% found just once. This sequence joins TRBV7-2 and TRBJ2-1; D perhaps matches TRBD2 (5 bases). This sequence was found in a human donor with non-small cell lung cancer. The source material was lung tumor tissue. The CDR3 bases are TGTGCCAGCAGCCTATCCCGAGGGCCGACCAATGAGCAGTTCTTC. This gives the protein CASSLSRGPTNEQFF.